What follows are 10 T cell receptor beta chains derived from one specimen sequenced in a study of graft-versus-host responses after intestinal transplantation. Data came from immunoSEQ multiplex PCR; TCRdb stores just in-frame clones and leaves some out. In the table there are about 38,000 clones, roughly four fifths of which are singletons. Specimen: PBMCs, collected around 1,000 days after transplant. The receptors were gathered from a human patient who received an intestinal transplant, so some T cells may come from the graft donor.

This chain links TRBV18 with TRBJ1-1; D not certain. CDR1 KGHSH and CDR2 LQKENI come from the germline V gene. V lost 8 bases and J 0 bases, leaving 7 bases between the germline ends. This CDR3 contains 12 residues. CDR3 nucleotides: TGTGCCAGCGGTGGTATGAACACTGAAGCTTTCTTT. Translating it yields CASGGMNTEAFF. The full variable domain, completed using reference TRBV18 and TRBJ1-1, is NAGVMQNPRHLVRRRGQEARLRCSPMKGHSHVYWYRQLPEEGLKFMVYLQKENIIDESGMPKERFSAEFPKEGPSILRIQQVVRGDSAAYFCASGGMNTEAFFGQGTRLTVV.

This clone was picked up a small number of times. The chain uses TRBV6-5 and TRBJ1-1; D uncertain. The CDR3 runs 15 residues. Germline loops: CDR1 MNHEY, CDR2 SVGAGI. The V end was cut by 0 bases, the J end by 3 bases, with 11 bases between. The CDR3 DNA is TGTGCCAGCAGTTACTCGTATCTCCGACACACTGAAGCTTTCTTT. It codes for CASSYSYLRHTEAFF.

CDR3: CAAGGRNEQFF. In DNA form, the CDR3 reads TGTGCGGCAGGGGGTCGGAATGAGCAGTTCTTC. V and J are TRBV28 and TRBJ2-1; 7 positions match TRBD1. Germline V lookup: CDR1 MDHEN, CDR2 SYDVKM. This CDR3 region has 11 residues. The entire variable domain, with the rest obtained from reference TRBV28 and TRBJ2-1, is as follows: DVKVTQSSRYLVKRTGEKVFLECVQDMDHENMFWYRQDPGLGLRLIYFSYDVKMKEKGDIPEGYSVSREKKERFSLILESASTNQTSMYLCAAGGRNEQFFGPGTRLTVL.

The rearrangement joins TRBV19 to TRBJ1-5; a possible D gene is TRBD1 (5 bases). The germline V gene has CDR1 LNHDA and CDR2 SQIVND (reference sequence). CDR3 length equals 15 residues. Trimming left V 4 bases short and J 3 bases short, with 13 bases between. The CDR3 DNA reads TGTGCCAGTAGTAAGGTACAGGAGTTCAATCAGCCCCAGCATTTT. Amino acids: CASSKVQEFNQPQHF.

The chain couples TRBV28 to TRBJ2-5, with no clear D. The J call is uncertain, as TRBJ2-7 better fits the DNA end. CDR3 length: 14 amino acids. Germline V lookup: CDR1 MDHEN, CDR2 SYDVKM. This CDR3 is CASSLSPGWSEQYF. CDR3 nucleotides: TGTGCCAGCAGTTTATCTCCGGGCTGGTCCGAGCAGTACTTC.

This clone has a single count. The chain carries TRBV6-5 and TRBJ2-1; TRBD1 aligns across 8 bases. The ends lost 2 bases at V and 9 bases at J; junction bases unmatched: 12. In germline, CDR1 is MNHEY, CDR2 SVGAGI. The CDR3 is 16 amino acids. The CDR3 DNA reads as TGTGCCAGCAGTTACCCTGGACAGGGCCCCTGGGGTGAGCAGTTCTTC. Its translation is CASSYPGQGPWGEQFF.

V usage is TRBV4-2 and J usage is TRBJ1-2; D may be TRBD1 (6 bases). The CDR3 runs 14 residues. Germline loops: CDR1 LGHNA, CDR2 YNFKEQ. Trimming took off 1 base at V and 14 bases at J, with 20 bases between the two ends. CDR3 in amino acids: CASSQGGGRESVTF. CDR3 bases: TGTGCCAGCAGCCAAGGTGGGGGGCGAGAAAGTGTTACCTTC.

The V and J genes are TRBV7-8 and TRBJ2-7; possible D gene TRBD1, 5 bases. CDR1 and CDR2 from the germline V gene are SGHVS and FQNEAQ. V shed 9 bases and J shed 6 bases, with 27 bases lying between them. This CDR3 has 16 residues. The CDR3 DNA sequence: TGTGCCAGTACCTTATTGCCCAGGGCACAAACCGGCGAGCAGTACTTC. Protein product: CASTLLPRAQTGEQYF. Full variable domain (outside the CDR3, taken from reference TRBV7-8 and TRBJ2-7): GAGVSQSPRYKVAKRGQDVALRCDPISGHVSLFWYQQALGQGPEFLTYFQNEAQLDKSGLPSDRFFAERPEGSVSTLKIQRTQQEDSAVYLCASTLLPRAQTGEQYFGPGTRLTVT.

The chain couples TRBV7-2 to TRBJ1-3; possibly TRBD1 for D (5 bases). CDR1 and CDR2 from the germline V gene are SGHTA and FQGNSA. This CDR3 comprises 14 residues. Trimming left V 2 bases short and J 4 bases short, with 9 bases between. The CDR3 bases are TGTGCCAGCAGCTTACCTGGGGGGGGAAACACCATATATTTT. Translated: CASSLPGGGNTIYF.

This rearrangement joins TRBV2 to TRBJ2-7, with 9 bases fitting TRBD2. CDR3 length equals 16 residues. Germline CDR1 reads SNHLY; CDR2 reads FYNNEI. The ends lost 9 bases at V and 2 bases at J; junction bases unmatched: 14. Written as DNA, the CDR3 is TGTGCCAGTTCCCCGCCCAGCCTAGCGGGGACCTACGAGCAGTACTTC. It yields the protein CASSPPSLAGTYEQYF.